Following are 11 T cell receptor beta chains from one sample sequenced in a study of T cells in Graves' hyperthyroidism and ophthalmopathy. Amplification yielded TCR beta CDR3 regions, with RNA transcripts as the source. In the first-round RT-PCR of the TCR CDR3, the HTBI primer set was used. TCRdb reanalysed the multiplex PCR reads using MiXCR and keeps one entry per CDR3 protein. The table includes 500,000 to 650,000 distinct CDR3 sequences, about 46% detected once. The sample taken for sequencing was peripheral blood or thyroid tissue (not recorded which). The receptor source for this set is an adult woman with Graves' disease, either hyperthyroidism or ophthalmopathy (not recorded which).

Of note for this clonotype: This may stem from a read error, because a much larger clone lies one nucleotide away. The gene calls are TRBV20-1 and TRBJ1-2, with D tentatively TRBD1 (5 bases). This CDR3 contains 14 residues. Germline V lookup: CDR1 DFQATT, CDR2 SNEGSKA (reference sequence). V was cut by 3 bases and J by 6 bases, with 17 bases left in between. This chain's CDR3 is CSASPTWGEDGYTF. CDR3 DNA: TGCAGTGCTAGCCCCACTTGGGGGGAGGATGGCTACACCTTC.

This clonotype has ten or more counts. In DNA form, the CDR3 reads TGCAGTGCGGCACAGGGGGCGGATGAAAAACTGTTTTTT. Translated: CSAAQGADEKLFF. This chain links TRBV20-1 with TRBJ1-4; TRBD1 matches at 9 bases. The ends lost 6 bases at V and 6 bases at J; junction bases unmatched: 5. The germline V gene has CDR1 DFQATT and CDR2 SNEGSKA (reference sequence). This CDR3 has 13 residues.

This rearrangement joins TRBV7-9 to TRBJ2-2, with 9 bases fitting TRBD1. Trimming at V came to 5 bases and at J to 1 base, leaving 2 bases not matched to a gene. This CDR3 contains 15 residues. CDR1 is SEHNR and CDR2 is FQNEAQ in the germline V gene (reference sequence). CDR3 sequence: CASSAGQGNTGELFF. CDR3 DNA sequence: TGTGCCAGCAGCGCGGGACAGGGGAACACCGGGGAGCTGTTTTTT. Variable domain in full (rest from reference TRBV7-9 and TRBJ2-2): DTGVSQNPRHKITKRGQNVTFRCDPISEHNRLYWYRQTLGQGPEFLTYFQNEAQLEKSRLLSDRFSAERPKGSFSTLEIQRTEQGDSAMYLCASSAGQGNTGELFFGEGSRLTVL.

The gene calls are TRBV11-2 and TRBJ2-7; TRBD2 matches 7 bases. The germline CDR1 and CDR2 sequences are SGHAT and FQNNGV. J gave up 0 bases and V 7 bases, and 6 bases lay outside the gene matches. CDR3 length: 14 amino acids. The CDR3, as DNA: TGTGCCAGCACCCCTGGCGGGAGCTCCTACGAGCAGTACTTC. This sequence encodes CASTPGGSSYEQYF. The whole variable domain, filled in from reference TRBV11-2 and TRBJ2-7, reads EAGVAQSPRYKIIEKRQSVAFWCNPISGHATLYWYQQILGQGPKLLIQFQNNGVVDDSQLPKDRFSAERLKGVDSTLKIQPAKLEDSAVYLCASTPGGSSYEQYFGPGTRLTVT.

This clonotype was seen at least ten times. The chain employs TRBV24-1 and TRBJ2-6, with no clear D. The CDR3 is made up of 15 amino acids. Germline V gene sequence: CDR1 KGHDR, CDR2 SFDVKD. V lost 1 base and J 0 bases, leaving 3 bases between the germline ends. CDR3 DNA: TGTGCCACCAGTGATTTCCACTCTGGGGCCAACGTCCTGACTTTC. Residues: CATSDFHSGANVLTF.

This clonotype was seen repeatedly, ten times or more. The chain employs TRBV11-2 and TRBJ1-2; D is undetermined. V was cut by 5 bases and J by 2 bases, with 9 bases left in between. Germline V gene sequence: CDR1 SGHAT, CDR2 FQNNGV. The CDR3 loop spans 13 amino acids. CDR3: CASSQDGNYGYTF. CDR3 nucleotides: TGTGCCAGCAGCCAGGACGGGAACTATGGCTACACCTTC.

V and J are TRBV5-1 and TRBJ1-5; 9 bases are shared with TRBD1. The CDR3 totals 15 residues. Germline V gene sequence: CDR1 SGHRS, CDR2 YFSETQ. V lost 1 base and J lost 6; bases outside the gene matches: 5. CDR3 nucleotide sequence: TGCGCCAGCAGCTTGACAGGGGGCGATAGTCAGCCCCAGCATTTT. It specifies CASSLTGGDSQPQHF.

The table lists this clonotype with many counts. The J gene is TRBJ2-2, the V gene TRBV4-1; 8 bases agree with TRBD1. The germline V gene encodes CDR1 MGHRA and CDR2 YSYEKL. Trimming took 4 bases from V and 7 from J; bases not matched to a gene: 5. The CDR3 contains 14 residues. CDR3 loop: CASSPPQGVGELFF. The CDR3 coding sequence is TGCGCCAGCAGCCCCCCACAGGGGGTCGGGGAGCTGTTTTTT.

The chain links TRBV11-2 to TRBJ2-7; D is unresolved. V was shortened by 2 bases and J by 9 bases, with 26 bases between the two germline ends. Germline lookup yields CDR1 SGHAT and CDR2 FQNNGV. The CDR3 runs to 17 residues. The DNA of the CDR3 is TGTGCCAGCAGCTTATCTGTAGGGAATAGAGCTTTTGTGGGGCAGTACTTC. Translation: CASSLSVGNRAFVGQYF. The variable domain in full, completed from reference TRBV11-2 and TRBJ2-7, reads EAGVAQSPRYKIIEKRQSVAFWCNPISGHATLYWYQQILGQGPKLLIQFQNNGVVDDSQLPKDRFSAERLKGVDSTLKIQPAKLEDSAVYLCASSLSVGNRAFVGQYFGPGTRLTVT.

This clonotype has at least ten counts. The CDR3 DNA follows: TGTGCCAGCAGCCCGGGGGGGGCTGAAGCTTTCTTT. Protein product: CASSPGGAEAFF. This chain connects TRBV9 to TRBJ1-1; tentatively, D is TRBD1 (5 bases). The CDR3 has 12 amino acids. Germline CDR1 reads SGDLS; CDR2 reads YYNGEE. The germline V and J ends were trimmed by 4 bases and 6 bases, with 10 bases remaining between them. The full variable domain, in which reference TRBV9 and TRBJ1-1 provide the parts outside the CDR3, is DSGVTQTPKHLITATGQRVTLRCSPRSGDLSVYWYQQSLDQGLQFLIQYYNGEERAKGNILERFSAQQFPDLHSELNLSSLELGDSALYFCASSPGGAEAFFGQGTRLTVV.

The chain carries TRBV7-9 and TRBJ1-6; D is ambiguous. The CDR3 is made up of 13 amino acids. V was cut by 5 bases and J by 5 bases, with 7 bases left in between. Germline V gene data show CDR1 as SEHNR and CDR2 as FQNEAQ (reference sequence). CDR3 residues: CASSKRDNSPLHF. DNA for the CDR3: TGTGCCAGCAGCAAGCGGGATAATTCACCCCTCCACTTT.